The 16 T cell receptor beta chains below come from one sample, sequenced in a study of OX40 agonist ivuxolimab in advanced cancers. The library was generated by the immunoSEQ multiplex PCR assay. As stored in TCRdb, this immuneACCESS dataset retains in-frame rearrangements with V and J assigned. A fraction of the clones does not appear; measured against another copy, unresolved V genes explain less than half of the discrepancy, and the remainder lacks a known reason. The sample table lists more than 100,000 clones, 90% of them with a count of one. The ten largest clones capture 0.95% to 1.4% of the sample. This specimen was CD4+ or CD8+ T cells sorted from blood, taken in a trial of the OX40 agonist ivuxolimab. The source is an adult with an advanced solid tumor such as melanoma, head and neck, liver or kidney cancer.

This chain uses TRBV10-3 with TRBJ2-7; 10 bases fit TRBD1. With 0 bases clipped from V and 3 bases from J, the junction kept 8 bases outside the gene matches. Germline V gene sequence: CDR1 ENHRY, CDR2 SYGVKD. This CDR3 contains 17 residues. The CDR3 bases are TGTGCCATCAGTGAGTCCCCCGGGACAGGGGCGTTCTACGAGCAGTACTTC. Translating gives CAISESPGTGAFYEQYF.

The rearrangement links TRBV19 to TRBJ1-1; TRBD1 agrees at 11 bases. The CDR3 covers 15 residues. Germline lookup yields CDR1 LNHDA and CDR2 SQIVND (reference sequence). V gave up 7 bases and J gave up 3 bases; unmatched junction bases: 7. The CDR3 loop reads CASTRTGGVHTEAFF. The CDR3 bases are TGTGCCAGTACCCGGACAGGGGGCGTCCACACTGAAGCTTTCTTT.

The CDR3 loop reads CASSLAGQQANYGYTF. The CDR3 DNA reads as TGTGCCAGCAGCTTGGCAGGGCAGCAAGCTAACTATGGCTACACCTTC. The rearrangement links TRBV5-4 to TRBJ1-2, with D possibly being TRBD1 (5 bases). CDR3 length: 16 amino acids. Trimming removed 0 bases from V and 0 bases from J, with 12 bases in between. Germline loops: CDR1 SGHNT, CDR2 YYREEE (reference sequence).

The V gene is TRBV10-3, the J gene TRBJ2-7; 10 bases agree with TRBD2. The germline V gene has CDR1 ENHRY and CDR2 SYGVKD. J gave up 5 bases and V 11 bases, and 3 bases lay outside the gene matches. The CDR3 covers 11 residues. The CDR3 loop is CAVLAGDEQYF. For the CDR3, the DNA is TGTGCCGTTCTAGCGGGAGACGAGCAGTACTTC.

This chain's CDR3 is CASSLGPNYGYTF. DNA for the CDR3: TGTGCCAGCAGTTTGGGACCAAACTATGGCTACACCTTC. The genes are TRBV2 and TRBJ1-2; D may be TRBD1 (5 bases). Per the germline V gene, CDR1 is SNHLY and CDR2 is FYNNEI. V gave up 5 bases and J gave up 2 bases, with 9 bases separating them. The CDR3 length is 13 residues.

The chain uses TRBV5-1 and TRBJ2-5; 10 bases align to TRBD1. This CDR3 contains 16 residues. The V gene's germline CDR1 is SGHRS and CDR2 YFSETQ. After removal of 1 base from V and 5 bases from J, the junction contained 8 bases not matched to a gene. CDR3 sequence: CASSLSGQGGSETQYF. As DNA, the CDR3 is TGCGCCAGCAGCTTGTCTGGACAGGGGGGGTCGGAGACCCAGTACTTC.

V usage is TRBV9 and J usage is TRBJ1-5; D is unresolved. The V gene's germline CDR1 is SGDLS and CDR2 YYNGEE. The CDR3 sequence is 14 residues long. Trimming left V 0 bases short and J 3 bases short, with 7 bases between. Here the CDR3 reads CASSVDGDNQPQHF. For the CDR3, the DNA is TGTGCCAGCAGCGTAGATGGAGACAATCAGCCCCAGCATTTT.

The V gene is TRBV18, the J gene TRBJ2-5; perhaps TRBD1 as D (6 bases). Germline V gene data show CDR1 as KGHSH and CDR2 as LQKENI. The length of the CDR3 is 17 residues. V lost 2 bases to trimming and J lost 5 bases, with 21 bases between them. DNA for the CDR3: TGTGCCAGCTCACCAATATCGAAGGGTTCAACAGGGGAGACCCAGTACTTC. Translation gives CASSPISKGSTGETQYF.

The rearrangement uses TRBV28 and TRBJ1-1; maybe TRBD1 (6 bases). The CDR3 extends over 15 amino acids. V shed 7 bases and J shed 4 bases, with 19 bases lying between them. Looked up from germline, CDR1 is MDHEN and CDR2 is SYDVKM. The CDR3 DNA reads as TGTGCCAGCACTACAAGAAGGGGAGGGGGCACTGAAGCTTTCTTT. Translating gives CASTTRRGGGTEAFF.

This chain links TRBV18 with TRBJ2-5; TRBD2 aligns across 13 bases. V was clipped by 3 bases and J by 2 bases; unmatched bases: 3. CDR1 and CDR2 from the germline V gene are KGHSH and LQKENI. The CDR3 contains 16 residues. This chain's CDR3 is CASSPTSGRLQETQYF. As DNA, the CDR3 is TGTGCCAGCTCACCGACTAGCGGGAGGTTACAAGAGACCCAGTACTTC.

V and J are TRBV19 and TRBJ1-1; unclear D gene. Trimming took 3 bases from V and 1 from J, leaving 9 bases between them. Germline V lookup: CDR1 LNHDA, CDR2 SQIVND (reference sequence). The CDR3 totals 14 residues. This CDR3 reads CASSITLPNTEAFF. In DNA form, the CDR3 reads TGTGCCAGTAGTATTACACTCCCGAACACTGAAGCTTTCTTT.

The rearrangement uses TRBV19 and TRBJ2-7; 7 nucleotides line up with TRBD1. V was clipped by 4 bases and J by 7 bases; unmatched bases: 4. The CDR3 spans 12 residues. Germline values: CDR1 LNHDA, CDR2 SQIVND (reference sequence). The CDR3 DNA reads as TGTGCCAGTAGTACAACAGGGGAGGAGCAGTACTTC. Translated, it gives CASSTTGEEQYF.

In nucleotides, the CDR3 is TGTGCCAGCAGCGTAGGGGGTAGCGGTAGCTCTGGGGCCAACGTCCTGACTTTC. It encodes CASSVGGSGSSGANVLTF. V gene TRBV9 combines with J gene TRBJ2-6, with D possibly matching TRBD2 (6 bases). Germline V gene sequence: CDR1 SGDLS, CDR2 YYNGEE. This CDR3 is 18 amino acids long. The germline V and J ends were trimmed by 0 bases and 0 bases, with 13 bases remaining between them.

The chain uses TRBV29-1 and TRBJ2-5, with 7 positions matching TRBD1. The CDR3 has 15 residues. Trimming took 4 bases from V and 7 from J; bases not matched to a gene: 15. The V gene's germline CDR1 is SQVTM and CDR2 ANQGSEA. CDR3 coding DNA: TGCAGCGTTGTGCGTGACAGGGTTTTTCTCGGGACCCAGTACTTC. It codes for CSVVRDRVFLGTQYF.

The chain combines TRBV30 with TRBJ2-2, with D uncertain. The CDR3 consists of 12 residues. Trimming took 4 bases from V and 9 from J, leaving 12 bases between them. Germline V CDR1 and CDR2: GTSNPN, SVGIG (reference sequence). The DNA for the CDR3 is TGTGCCTGGATAGGCGCCTACAGGGAGCTGTTTTTT. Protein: CAWIGAYRELFF.

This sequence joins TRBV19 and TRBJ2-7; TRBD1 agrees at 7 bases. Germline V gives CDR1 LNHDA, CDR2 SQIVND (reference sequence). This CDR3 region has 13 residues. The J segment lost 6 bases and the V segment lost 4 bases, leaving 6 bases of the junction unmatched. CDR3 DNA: TGTGCCAGTAGTACGCAGGGGGTTGGCGAGCAGTACTTC. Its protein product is CASSTQGVGEQYF.